A selection of T cell receptor beta chains follows, all from one sample in a study of siplizumab effects on memory and regulatory T cells. Assay: immunoSEQ multiplex PCR; the TCRdb copy retains only in-frame clones and omits some. The sample carries tens of thousands of clones, nearly 95% recorded once. What was sequenced was non-Treg CD4+ T cells sorted from blood. The receptors were gathered from a human donor in good health. Both conserved end residues are part of each CDR3. The D gene is left open where the match is weak. Clone size is not always given. Where it is, it says once, few, many or a class for expanded clones.

NA | TRBJ2-3 | TRBV5-1 | TRBD2 | CASSPHLLAGEASTDTQYF | TGCGCCAGCAGCCCTCATTTACTAGCGGGGGAGGCTAGCACAGATACGCAGTATTTT
NA | TRBJ2-7 | TRBV7-9 | NA | CASSSMNYEQYF | TGTGCCAGCAGCTCCATGAACTACGAGCAGTACTTC
NA | TRBJ1-4 | TRBV5-1 | NA | CASSSANWGEKLFF | TGCGCCAGCAGCTCTGCCAATTGGGGTGAAAAACTGTTTTTT
once | TRBJ2-5 | TRBV7-2 | NA | CASTTSFSLFPPETQYF | TGTGCCAGCACCACCTCGTTCTCTCTATTCCCGCCGGAGACCCAGTACTTC
NA | TRBJ2-3 | TRBV5-1 | NA | CASSLAGTGTDTQYF | TGCGCCAGCAGCTTGGCAGGGACCGGCACAGATACGCAGTATTTT
NA | TRBJ1-2 | TRBV7-8 | TRBD1 | CASSNKTTGTDYGYTF | TGTGCCAGCAGCAACAAAACGACAGGGACGGACTATGGCTACACCTTC
NA | TRBJ1-2 | TRBV30 | NA | CAWSVPDGIYGYTF | TGTGCCTGGAGTGTACCCGACGGGATCTATGGCTACACCTTC
NA | TRBJ2-7 | TRBV30 | NA | CAWIPRGSSYEQYF | TGTGCCTGGATCCCCCGGGGCAGCTCCTACGAGCAGTACTTC
NA | TRBJ1-1 | TRBV6-1 | NA | CASSDRGGPIEAFF | TGTGCCAGCAGTGATAGGGGAGGGCCAATAGAAGCTTTCTTT
NA | TRBJ2-1 | TRBV6-5 | TRBD2 | CASRPGTSGYNEQFF | TGTGCCAGCAGGCCCGGGACTAGCGGTTACAATGAGCAGTTCTTC
NA | TRBJ2-2 | TRBV2 | NA | CASSALAMGTGELFF | TGTGCCAGCAGTGCATTAGCCATGGGCACCGGGGAGCTGTTTTTT
NA | TRBJ1-1 | TRBV6-5 | NA | CASRSTGIGKAFF | TGTGCCAGCAGGAGTACAGGGATCGGGAAAGCTTTCTTT
few | TRBJ1-6 | TRBV5-1 | NA | CASSSGLGVDSPLHF | TGCGCCAGCAGCTCCGGACTGGGGGTTGATTCACCCCTCCACTTT
NA | TRBJ2-2 | TRBV5-1 | NA | CASSPLQRNTGELFF | TGCGCCAGCAGCCCCCTACAACGTAACACCGGGGAGCTGTTTTTT
NA | TRBJ2-1 | TRBV5-1 | NA | CASKEGPTYNEQFF | TGCGCCAGCAAGGAGGGGCCGACCTACAATGAGCAGTTCTTC
NA | TRBJ1-3 | TRBV19 | NA | CASTWGGSGNTIYF | TGTGCCAGTACCTGGGGGGGATCTGGAAACACCATATATTTT
NA | TRBJ2-5 | TRBV11-3 | NA | CASSSRNLQGVETQYF | TGTGCCAGCAGCTCCAGGAACTTACAGGGTGTGGAGACCCAGTACTTC
NA | TRBJ1-4 | TRBV15 | NA | CATSREASNEKLFF | TGTGCCACCAGCAGAGAAGCGTCGAATGAAAAACTGTTTTTT
NA | TRBJ2-3 | TRBV5-5 | TRBD2 | CASSFLAGLDTQYF | TGTGCCAGCAGCTTTTTAGCGGGGTTAGATACGCAGTATTTT
NA | TRBJ2-1 | TRBV11-1 | TRBD1 | CASSLQGQGAYEQFF | TGTGCCAGCAGCTTACAAGGACAGGGAGCCTATGAGCAGTTCTTC
NA | TRBJ1-4 | TRBV5-1 | TRBD1 | CASRFTGATNEKLFF | TGCGCCAGCAGGTTCACAGGGGCAACTAATGAAAAACTGTTTTTT
NA | TRBJ2-1 | TRBV9 | NA | CASSALGGTSSYNEQFF | TGTGCCAGCAGCGCTCTGGGCGGGACCAGCTCCTACAATGAGCAGTTCTTC
NA | TRBJ2-1 | TRBV5-4 | NA | CASSLESGSLNEQFF | TGTGCCAGCAGCTTGGAATCAGGGAGTCTGAATGAGCAGTTCTTC
NA | TRBJ2-2 | TRBV7-9 | NA | CASSFGVSNTGELFF | TGTGCCAGCAGCTTCGGGGTTAGCAACACCGGGGAGCTGTTTTTT
NA | TRBJ1-1 | TRBV7-3 | NA | CASSLSMNTEAFF | TGTGCCAGCAGCTTATCCATGAACACTGAAGCTTTCTTT
NA | TRBJ2-7 | TRBV6-1 | NA | CASSEPGLADRSYEQYF | TGTGCCAGCAGTGAGCCAGGGTTAGCGGATCGCTCCTACGAGCAGTACTTC
NA | TRBJ2-7 | TRBV29-1 | TRBD1 | CSGGQGRGYEQYF | TGCAGCGGTGGACAGGGTAGAGGCTACGAGCAGTACTTC
NA | TRBJ1-1 | TRBV4-2 | NA | CASSQGEAQNTEAFF | TGTGCCAGCAGCCAAGGGGAAGCCCAAAACACTGAAGCTTTCTTT
NA | TRBJ1-1 | TRBV6-5 | TRBD1 | CASISDREVGAFF | TGTGCCAGCATCTCCGACAGGGAGGTTGGAGCTTTCTTT
NA | TRBJ2-2 | TRBV11-2 | NA | CASNLSPGELFF | TGTGCCAGCAACCTTTCCCCCGGGGAGCTGTTTTTT
NA | TRBJ1-5 | TRBV4-1 | TRBD1 | CASSQEGLRGREPQHF | TGCGCCAGCAGCCAAGAAGGGTTGAGGGGGCGAGAGCCCCAGCATTTT
once | TRBJ1-2 | TRBV5-1 | TRBD1 | CATGTDYGYTF | TGCGCCACCGGGACAGACTATGGCTACACCTTC
few | TRBJ1-6 | TRBV7-8 | NA | CASSLGGGARNSPLHF | TGTGCCAGCAGCTTGGGTGGAGGGGCGAGAAATTCACCCCTCCACTTT
NA | TRBJ2-1 | TRBV11-3 | NA | CASSLGSSYNEQFF | TGTGCCAGCAGCTTAGGAAGCTCCTACAATGAGCAGTTCTTC
NA | TRBJ2-6 | TRBV18 | NA | CASSNLKGGSGANVLTF | TGTGCCAGCTCAAACCTCAAAGGAGGCTCTGGGGCCAACGTCCTGACTTTC
few | TRBJ1-5 | TRBV2 | NA | CASSDSRSNQPQHF | TGTGCCAGCAGTGACAGTAGGAGCAATCAGCCCCAGCATTTT
NA | TRBJ1-2 | TRBV5-1 | NA | CASSLVGGSDYGYTF | TGCGCCAGCAGCTTGGTGGGGGGAAGTGACTATGGCTACACCTTC
NA | TRBJ1-4 | TRBV13 | NA | CASSSSGTLEHNEKLFF | TGTGCCAGCAGCTCTTCCGGGACCCTAGAGCATAATGAAAAACTGTTTTTT
NA | TRBJ2-2 | TRBV29-1 | TRBD1 | CSVSTGGLAGELFF | TGCAGCGTTTCAACAGGGGGCTTGGCCGGGGAGCTGTTTTTT
once | TRBJ1-4 | TRBV27 | NA | CASRQGRNNEKLFF | TGTGCCAGCAGACAGGGACGGAATAATGAAAAACTGTTTTTT
NA | TRBJ1-2 | TRBV30 | NA | CAWSRENYGYTF | TGTGCCTGGAGTAGGGAGAACTATGGCTACACCTTC
NA | TRBJ1-2 | TRBV6-6 | TRBD1 | CAITQGGDYGYTF | TGTGCCATCACACAGGGGGGCGATTATGGCTACACCTTC
NA | TRBJ2-7 | TRBV18 | NA | CASSPLPSRGGEQYF | TGTGCCAGCTCACCACTCCCCAGCAGGGGGGGAGAGCAGTACTTC
NA | TRBJ2-5 | TRBV7-3 | NA | CASSSLYGETQYF | TGTGCCAGCAGCTCTCTATATGGGGAGACCCAGTACTTC
NA | TRBJ2-1 | TRBV6-1 | TRBD2 | CASSEASGYNEQFF | TGTGCCAGCAGTGAGGCTAGCGGATACAATGAGCAGTTCTTC
NA | TRBJ1-5 | TRBV2 | TRBD1 | CASSETKTGLIQPQHF | TGTGCCAGCAGTGAAACTAAGACAGGGTTAATTCAGCCCCAGCATTTT
NA | TRBJ1-2 | TRBV30 | NA | CAWRRGYYGYTF | TGTGCCTGGCGGCGGGGGTACTATGGCTACACCTTC
NA | TRBJ2-5 | TRBV9 | TRBD2 | CASSPRTSGGKETQYF | TGTGCCAGCAGCCCCCGGACTAGCGGGGGGAAAGAGACCCAGTACTTC
NA | TRBJ2-7 | TRBV10-3 | NA | CATGGSTYEQYF | TGTGCCACTGGGGGGAGTACCTACGAGCAGTACTTC
NA | TRBJ1-1 | TRBV5-1 | NA | CASSLDGMNTEAFF | TGCGCCAGCAGCTTGGACGGGATGAACACTGAAGCTTTCTTT